This T cell receptor (beta chain) was profiled in a study of response to subunit inactivated influenza vaccine. In TCRdb, the RT-PCR reads were re-called with MiXCR into one record per CDR3 protein. The sample yields about 520,000 distinct CDR3 sequences, around 7.9% seen once. This clonotype was counted between two and nine times. The antigen remains undetermined. General study points: The authors suggested that every seasonal influenza vaccination recruits few new T cells.

The sequences come from PBMCs from blood, collected around 2 years after vaccination. This TCR was sampled from a man in his fifties or sixties who received an inactivated influenza vaccine.

CDR3 DNA: TGTGCCAGCAGTTTACTCGGACGCTTCTCTGGAAACACCATATATTTT. This encodes CASSLLGRFSGNTIYF. The chain joins TRBV28 to TRBJ1-3; D not certain. Germline V gives CDR1 MDHEN, CDR2 SYDVKM. The V gene lost 2 bases and the J gene lost 0 bases, with 11 bases spanning the gap. This CDR3 is built from 16 residues.